This TCR beta chain derives from a study of cytomegalovirus exposure and HLA in healthy donors. General study findings and limits: Investigators reported fewer than 200 TCR beta chains as tied to cytomegalovirus.

A remark on this clone: The antigen is undetermined.

Per germline, CDR1 MDHEN and CDR2 SYDVKM. V lost 2 bases to trimming and J lost 7 bases; unmatched junction nucleotides: 5. This CDR3 is built from 17 residues. Sequenced by immunoSEQ multiplex PCR; TCRdb stores in-frame clones only, minus some. The sample consists of 55,000 to 70,000 clones, about 91% of them appearing once. The donors were in the roughly 120-subject validation cohort; that cohort was separate from the roughly 700-subject first cohort. Sequencing was performed on PBMCs. This rearrangement joins TRBV28 to TRBJ2-2, with 15 bases that match TRBD2. This clonotype was sampled from a woman in her 30s in good health and CMV-seronegative. The CDR3 region is CASSLGTSGRSIGELFF. The CDR3 DNA reads TGTGCCAGCAGTTTAGGGACTAGCGGGAGGTCGATCGGGGAGCTGTTTTTT.